This entry features one TCR beta chain sequence. Its antigen remains unidentified. This specimen belongs to a study of blood T cells in healthy people across ages. Findings of the study overall: Naive T cell percentage strongly correlated with TCR beta diversity.

Germline assignment: CDR1 SGDLS and CDR2 YYNGEE. This CDR3 spans 13 amino acids. The V end lost 4 bases, the J end lost 9 bases, and 14 bases lay between the germline ends. Through a sample-barcoded 5' primer and a J-beta primer mix, a second PCR was run for roughly 6 to 11 cycles. In TCRdb, the 5' RACE reads were re-called with MiXCR into one record per CDR3 protein. The sample has over 750,000 distinct CDR3 sequences; 25% are singletons. The sample also formed part of further work on T cells of mothers and their children. This second report adds: The second PCR used the M1S primer, and this primer added sample barcodes and 2-4 random nucleotides. There were over 9.5 million TCR beta CDR3 reads from each mother and about 3 million from each child.

V gene TRBV9 combines with J gene TRBJ2-1; maybe TRBD2 (6 bases). The clonotype originates from a boy younger than 18 in good health. Sequenced material: blood. The CDR3 DNA is TGTGCCAGCAGCAGATACCGGGGGACTGAGCAGTTCTTC. As protein: CASSRYRGTEQFF. The full variable domain, in which reference TRBV9 and TRBJ2-1 provide the parts outside the CDR3, is DSGVTQTPKHLITATGQRVTLRCSPRSGDLSVYWYQQSLDQGLQFLIQYYNGEERAKGNILERFSAQQFPDLHSELNLSSLELGDSALYFCASSRYRGTEQFFGPGTRLTVL.